The 26 T cell receptor beta chains presented below share a single source sample, sequenced in a study of blood T cell repertoires in COVID-19 (dated by TCRdb to 2020 to 2021). Preparation of the library involved the immunoSEQ multiplex PCR assay. The immuneACCESS repertoire file appears here via TCRdb, limited to in-frame rearrangements. These files lack a portion of the clones; in checked studies, under half of the deficit traces to unresolved V genes, and the cause of the others is not known. This sample is represented by about 180,000 clones; roughly nine tenths of them were singletons. Together, the top ten hold about a fifth of the sample. The sample was peripheral blood. Receptors originate from a man aged 70 or older with active or convalescent COVID-19.

The chain joins TRBV7-9 to TRBJ2-3; TRBD1 aligns across 7 bases. With 4 bases clipped from V and 4 bases from J, the junction kept 5 bases outside the gene matches. Germline lookup yields CDR1 SEHNR and CDR2 FQNEAQ (reference sequence). The CDR3 extends over 14 amino acids. CDR3 amino acids: CASSSNRGPDTQYF. The CDR3 bases are TGTGCCAGCAGCTCCAACAGGGGCCCAGATACGCAGTATTTT.

This chain joins TRBV18 and TRBJ1-1, with a weak D call TRBD1 (6 bases). Germline lookup yields CDR1 KGHSH and CDR2 LQKENI. Trimming stripped 4 bases from V and 1 base from J, with 13 bases between. The CDR3 extends over 15 amino acids. CDR3 sequence reads: CASSLGGRGNTEAFF. The CDR3 bases are TGTGCCAGCTCACTTGGCGGCAGGGGGAACACTGAAGCTTTCTTT.

This chain joins TRBV27 and TRBJ2-7, with D perhaps matching TRBD2 (5 bases). Germline CDR1 is MNHEY and CDR2 is SMNVEV (reference sequence). The V end lost 2 bases, the J end lost 7 bases, and 12 bases lay between the germline ends. The CDR3 has 13 amino acids. CDR3 sequence reads: CASSLIGPGEQYF. Written as DNA, the CDR3 is TGTGCCAGCAGTTTAATAGGTCCGGGGGAGCAGTACTTC.

This chain uses TRBV7-2 with TRBJ1-2; TRBD1 is a possible D gene (5 bases). CDR1 SGHTA and CDR2 FQGNSA come from the germline V gene. V was pared by 5 bases and J by 3 bases, with 16 bases between. The CDR3 runs 15 residues. CDR3 in DNA: TGTGCCAGCAGCACCCGACAGATCAACTACTATGGCTACACCTTC. Translated: CASSTRQINYYGYTF.

The rearrangement links TRBV5-6 to TRBJ2-1; D uncertain. CDR1 and CDR2 from the germline V gene are SGHDT and YYEEEE. The CDR3 extends over 16 amino acids. Trimming removed 1 base from V and 2 bases from J, with 13 bases in between. The CDR3 nucleotides read TGTGCCAGCAGCTTGACTTTGACAAACGCCTACAATGAGCAGTTCTTC. This gives the protein CASSLTLTNAYNEQFF.

The rearrangement uses TRBV7-3 and TRBJ2-1, with 7 bases identical to TRBD2. With 5 bases clipped from V and 4 bases from J, the junction kept 14 bases outside the gene matches. This CDR3 has 17 residues. Germline assignment: CDR1 SGHTA and CDR2 FQGTGA. CDR3 in DNA: TGTGCCAGCAGCCTAAAGGCGGGAGTGTCGGGATACAATGAGCAGTTCTTC. Its protein product is CASSLKAGVSGYNEQFF. Full variable domain (missing parts from reference TRBV7-3 and TRBJ2-1): GAGVSQTPSNKVTEKGKYVELRCDPISGHTALYWYRQSLGQGPEFLIYFQGTGAADDSGLPNDRFFAVRPEGSVSTLKIQRTERGDSAVYLCASSLKAGVSGYNEQFFGPGTRLTVL.

The chain combines TRBV7-9 with TRBJ1-1, with 7 bases aligning to TRBD1. The CDR3 contains 15 residues. The germline CDR1 and CDR2 sequences are SEHNR and FQNEAQ (reference sequence). J gave up 3 bases and V 5 bases, and 9 bases lay outside the gene matches. CDR3 in DNA: TGTGCCAGCAGCCCTATTGGCAGGGGGGACACTGAAGCTTTCTTT. Amino acids: CASSPIGRGDTEAFF. Based on the CDR3 plus reference TRBV7-9 and TRBJ1-1, the full variable domain is DTGVSQNPRHKITKRGQNVTFRCDPISEHNRLYWYRQTLGQGPEFLTYFQNEAQLEKSRLLSDRFSAERPKGSFSTLEIQRTEQGDSAMYLCASSPIGRGDTEAFFGQGTRLTVV.

This clone was found a few times. This chain connects TRBV14 to TRBJ1-6; perhaps TRBD1 as D (5 bases). Germline CDR1 is SGHDN and CDR2 is FVKESK. With 3 bases removed from V and 12 bases from J, the gap between germline ends came to 18 bases. This CDR3 region has 15 residues. The CDR3, as DNA: TGTGCCAGCAGCCAGGACCGGGACTACCGGGGACCCCTCCACTTT. Encoded protein: CASSQDRDYRGPLHF.

V and J are TRBV9 and TRBJ2-1, with 8 bases that match TRBD2. Trimming took 2 bases from V and 6 from J; bases not matched to a gene: 7. This CDR3 spans 15 amino acids. Per germline, CDR1 SGDLS and CDR2 YYNGEE. DNA for the CDR3: TGTGCCAGCAGCGTCTCGGCGGGAGGCGTCAATGAGCAGTTCTTC. This gives the protein CASSVSAGGVNEQFF.

This chain connects TRBV30 to TRBJ1-2, with 7 nucleotides matching TRBD1. Germline V gene data show CDR1 as GTSNPN and CDR2 as SVGIG (reference sequence). This CDR3 is built from 12 residues. Losses at the gene ends were 5 bases for V and 7 bases for J; bases not matched to a gene: 7. CDR3 nucleotides: TGTGCCTGGGTGACAGGGTTATTTGGCTACACCTTC. Residues: CAWVTGLFGYTF. The variable domain in full, completed from reference TRBV30 and TRBJ1-2, reads SQTIHQWPATLVQPVGSPLSLECTVEGTSNPNLYWYRQAAGRGLQLLFYSVGIGQISSEVPQNLSASRPQDRQFILSSKKLLLSDSGFYLCAWVTGLFGYTFGSGTRLTVV.

V gene TRBV4-1 combines with J gene TRBJ1-1; no firm D call. V was pared by 0 bases and J by 1 base, with 9 bases between. Germline V gene data show CDR1 as MGHRA and CDR2 as YSYEKL. The CDR3 sequence is 15 residues long. The chain's CDR3 is CASSQEVGRNTEAFF. The CDR3 DNA follows: TGCGCCAGCAGCCAAGAGGTGGGCAGGAACACTGAAGCTTTCTTT.

The chain uses TRBV19 and TRBJ1-6; D is uncertain. CDR1 and CDR2 (germline): LNHDA, SQIVND (reference sequence). V was clipped by 7 bases and J by 0 bases, with 10 bases between them. The CDR3 loop spans 15 amino acids. The CDR3 region is CASKRASSYNSPLHF. The CDR3 DNA reads as TGTGCCAGTAAGAGGGCGAGCTCCTATAATTCACCCCTCCACTTT.

The table lists this clone with a few counts. The J gene is TRBJ1-3, the V gene TRBV18; a weak D match, TRBD1 (6 bases). Per the germline V gene, CDR1 is KGHSH and CDR2 is LQKENI. The V gene lost 5 bases and the J gene lost 0 bases, with 14 bases spanning the gap. The CDR3 sequence is 16 residues long. The CDR3 is CASSNDRSLSGNTIYF. Written as DNA, the CDR3 is TGTGCCAGCTCAAATGACAGGAGCCTCTCTGGAAACACCATATATTTT.

This rearrangement joins TRBV7-2 to TRBJ2-5; unclear D gene. V was clipped by 3 bases and J by 0 bases, with 17 bases between them. The CDR3 is 17 residues long. The V gene's germline CDR1 is SGHTA and CDR2 FQGNSA. Written as DNA, the CDR3 is TGTGCCAGCAGCTTCCGCGGTTCCATCGAGTACCAAGAGACCCAGTACTTC. Translated, it gives CASSFRGSIEYQETQYF.

This clone was detected once. The chain links TRBV4-3 to TRBJ1-2; D not certain. V gave up 0 bases and J gave up 6 bases, with 11 bases separating them. Germline lookup yields CDR1 LGHNA and CDR2 YSLEER. There are 14 residues in the CDR3. CDR3 sequence: CASSQDWEPHGYTF. In nucleotides, the CDR3 is TGCGCCAGCAGCCAAGATTGGGAGCCCCATGGCTACACCTTC.

The CDR3 DNA reads as TGTGCCAGCAGCCCTCTTCGGAGCGGGGGGTCCCCCAATGAGCAGTTCTTC. This gives the protein CASSPLRSGGSPNEQFF. The V call is TRBV5-4, the J call TRBJ2-1, with 9 bases matching TRBD2. From germline, CDR1 is SGHNT and CDR2 YYREEE (reference sequence). Trimming removed 4 bases from V and 6 bases from J; junction bases left unmatched: 14. CDR3 length equals 17 residues.

The chain carries TRBV4-3 and TRBJ1-1, with D possibly matching TRBD1 (5 bases). This CDR3 contains 15 residues. Germline V lookup: CDR1 LGHNA, CDR2 YSLEER. V dropped 4 bases and J dropped 4 bases, with 16 bases sitting between them. CDR3 in DNA: TGCGCCAGCAGCCCTTCCAGGGTGATAACCACTGAAGCTTTCTTT. Protein product: CASSPSRVITTEAFF.

The gene calls are TRBV10-3 and TRBJ2-3; 7 nucleotides agree with TRBD2. V was clipped by 3 bases and J by 3 bases; unmatched bases: 6. The V gene's germline CDR1 is ENHRY and CDR2 SYGVKD. This CDR3 is 15 amino acids long. The CDR3: CAISDSTSRTDTQYF. CDR3 bases: TGTGCCATCAGTGATTCGACTAGCCGAACAGATACGCAGTATTTT.

The chain carries TRBV6-2 or TRBV6-3 and TRBJ2-5; 11 bases agree with TRBD2. The CDR3 sequence is 16 residues long. After removal of 6 bases from V and 1 base from J, the junction contained 7 bases not matched to a gene. Germline V lookup: CDR1 MNHEY, CDR2 SVGEGT. CDR3 nucleotides: TGTGCCAGCAGCTGGGGACTAGCGGAAAGCCAAGAGACCCAGTACTTC. Its protein product is CASSWGLAESQETQYF.

The chain is built from TRBV6-5 and TRBJ1-5; possible D gene TRBD1, 5 bases. Germline CDR1 and CDR2: MNHEY and SVGAGI. The length of the CDR3 is 15 residues. The V and J ends lost 4 bases and 0 bases respectively, with 10 bases between them. The CDR3 DNA follows: TGTGCCAGCAGTTCCCAGGGTTTTAGCAATCAGCCCCAGCATTTT. Translated, it gives CASSSQGFSNQPQHF.

The gene calls are TRBV5-4 and TRBJ1-4, with a tentative D call TRBD1 (5 bases). Per germline, CDR1 SGHNT and CDR2 YYREEE (reference sequence). The CDR3 contains 15 residues. Trimming shortened V by 4 bases and J by 8 bases, and 18 bases separated the two germline ends. The CDR3 is CASSGGGFETEKLFF. The CDR3 coding sequence is TGTGCCAGCAGCGGGGGGGGTTTTGAAACCGAAAAACTGTTTTTT.

The chain has TRBV19 and TRBJ2-6; 10 nucleotides line up with TRBD1. Germline V gene data show CDR1 as LNHDA and CDR2 as SQIVND (reference sequence). After removal of 3 bases from V and 0 bases from J, the junction contained 5 bases not matched to a gene. The CDR3 loop spans 18 amino acids. In DNA, the CDR3 is TGTGCCAGTAGTATGGCTGGGACAGGGGACTCTGGGGCCAACGTCCTGACTTTC. This sequence encodes CASSMAGTGDSGANVLTF.

The chain combines TRBV19 with TRBJ2-2; 9 bases map to TRBD1. This CDR3 spans 14 amino acids. Germline values: CDR1 LNHDA, CDR2 SQIVND (reference sequence). V gave up 4 bases and J gave up 6 bases; unmatched junction bases: 3. This CDR3 is CASSRDRVAGELFF. CDR3 in DNA: TGTGCCAGTAGTAGGGACAGGGTTGCCGGGGAGCTGTTTTTT.

This clone appeared a single time. The chain is built from TRBV5-1 and TRBJ2-5; the match to TRBD2 covers 7 bases. The junction had 9 bases not matched to a gene; V was cut back by 3 bases and J by 4 bases. Per germline, CDR1 SGHRS and CDR2 YFSETQ. CDR3 size: 15 residues. The CDR3 reads CASSSGTTEGETQYF. Here the CDR3 DNA reads TGCGCCAGCAGCTCCGGGACTACAGAGGGAGAGACCCAGTACTTC.

V usage is TRBV2 and J usage is TRBJ1-4, with 7 bases that match TRBD1. The J segment lost 0 bases and the V segment lost 4 bases, leaving 8 bases of the junction unmatched. From germline, CDR1 is SNHLY and CDR2 FYNNEI. The CDR3 is made up of 17 amino acids. CDR3 bases: TGTGCCAGCAGTGTAGGGGGCGGGCCAGCAACTAATGAAAAACTGTTTTTT. It yields the protein CASSVGGGPATNEKLFF.

This clone was counted a few times. V gene TRBV18 combines with J gene TRBJ1-4; no clear D gene. V lost 3 bases and J 0 bases, leaving 5 bases between the germline ends. Germline assignment: CDR1 KGHSH and CDR2 LQKENI. The CDR3 contains 14 residues. The CDR3 sequence: CASSPSATNEKLFF. The CDR3 DNA reads as TGTGCCAGCTCACCGAGTGCAACTAATGAAAAACTGTTTTTT.